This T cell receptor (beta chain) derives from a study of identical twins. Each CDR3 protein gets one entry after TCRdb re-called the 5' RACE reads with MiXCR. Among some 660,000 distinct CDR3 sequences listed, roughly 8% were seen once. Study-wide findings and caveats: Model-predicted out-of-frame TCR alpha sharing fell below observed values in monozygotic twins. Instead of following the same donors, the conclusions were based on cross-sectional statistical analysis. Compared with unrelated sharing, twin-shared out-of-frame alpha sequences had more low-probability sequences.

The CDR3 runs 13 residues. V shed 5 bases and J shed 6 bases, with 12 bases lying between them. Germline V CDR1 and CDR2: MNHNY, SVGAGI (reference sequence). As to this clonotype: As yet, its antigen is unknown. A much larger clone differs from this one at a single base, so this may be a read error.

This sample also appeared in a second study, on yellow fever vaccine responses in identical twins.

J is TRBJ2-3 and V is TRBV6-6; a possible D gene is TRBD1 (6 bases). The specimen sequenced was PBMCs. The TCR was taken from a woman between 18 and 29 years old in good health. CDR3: CASSPQGHDTQYF. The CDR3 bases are TGTGCCAGCAGTCCCCAGGGGCACGATACGCAGTATTTT.